These 8 T cell receptor beta chains were sequenced from one sample in a study of blood T cell repertoires in COVID-19. Profiling relied on immunoSEQ multiplex PCR, and the TCRdb table lists in-frame clones only, not all of them. The sample holds some 220,000 clones, about three quarters seen once. Sequenced sample: peripheral blood. The receptors come from a woman in her 70s with acute or convalescent COVID-19.

The chain is built from TRBV5-6 and TRBJ2-1, with TRBD1 matching over 8 bases. The J segment lost 4 bases and the V segment lost 0 bases, leaving 3 bases of the junction unmatched. The CDR3 length is 15 residues. Germline V lookup: CDR1 SGHDT, CDR2 YYEEEE. CDR3 region: CASSLVRTGYNEQFF. As DNA, the CDR3 is TGTGCCAGCAGCTTGGTAAGGACAGGGTACAATGAGCAGTTCTTC.

This clone was seen only a few times. The chain couples TRBV19 to TRBJ1-3; 7 positions match TRBD1. The CDR3 sequence is 14 residues long. The junction had 4 bases not matched to a gene; V was cut back by 1 base and J by 7 bases. Per germline, CDR1 LNHDA and CDR2 SQIVND (reference sequence). The CDR3 here is CASSIAEGANTIYF. The CDR3 DNA is TGTGCCAGTAGTATAGCAGAGGGGGCCAACACCATATATTTT.

The rearrangement joins TRBV16 to TRBJ2-3; D might be TRBD1 (5 bases). The V and J ends lost 4 bases and 4 bases respectively, with 15 bases between them. Germline V gene lookup returns CDR1 KGHSY and CDR2 FQNENV. This CDR3 has 15 amino acids. The CDR3 here is CASSRNPLGADTQYF. In DNA form, the CDR3 reads TGTGCCAGCAGCCGAAACCCCCTAGGGGCAGATACGCAGTATTTT.

This clone is a singleton in its sample. The CDR3 sequence is CASSSRDSQETQYF. The CDR3, as DNA: TGTGCCAGCAGTTCCCGGGACTCCCAAGAGACCCAGTACTTC. The rearrangement links TRBV6-5 to TRBJ2-5; TRBD2 is a possible D gene (6 bases). CDR3 length equals 14 residues. Germline CDR1 and CDR2: MNHEY and SVGAGI. V was trimmed by 4 bases and J by 1 base, leaving 10 bases between them.

The chain employs TRBV5-1 and TRBJ2-2; TRBD1 matches at 7 bases. The CDR3 is 15 residues long. Trimming at V came to 5 bases and at J to 1 base, leaving 5 bases not matched to a gene. CDR1 and CDR2 (germline): SGHRS, YFSETQ. The CDR3 DNA is TGCGCCAGCAGGTCGGGACAGATGAACACCGGGGAGCTGTTTTTT. Encoded protein: CASRSGQMNTGELFF.

This chain joins TRBV9 and TRBJ2-3, with 14 positions matching TRBD2. The CDR3 has 17 amino acids. The V gene's germline CDR1 is SGDLS and CDR2 YYNGEE. V trimming: 4 bases; J trimming: 4 bases; junction bases outside the gene matches: 8. The CDR3 bases are TGTGCCAGCAGCCCCCGACTAGCGGGGGGGCGGGCAGATACGCAGTATTTT. This sequence encodes CASSPRLAGGRADTQYF. Combining the CDR3 with reference TRBV9 and TRBJ2-3 gives the whole variable domain DSGVTQTPKHLITATGQRVTLRCSPRSGDLSVYWYQQSLDQGLQFLIQYYNGEERAKGNILERFSAQQFPDLHSELNLSSLELGDSALYFCASSPRLAGGRADTQYFGPGTRLTVL.

This clone was counted only a few times. The chain uses TRBV5-8 and TRBJ2-3, with D possibly TRBD2 on 7 matching bases. This CDR3 contains 14 residues. Trimming removed 1 base from V and 6 bases from J, with 12 bases in between. Germline V gives CDR1 SGHTS, CDR2 YDEGEE. The CDR3 DNA reads TGTGCCAGCAGCTTGCTGGGGGGGCGTGATACGCAGTATTTT. This translates into CASSLLGGRDTQYF.

The chain recombines TRBV10-2 with TRBJ2-7, with a weak D call TRBD1 (5 bases). CDR3 length: 15 residues. Germline loops: CDR1 WSHSY, CDR2 SAAADI. Trimming cost V 6 bases and J 7 bases, with 22 bases left between them. The CDR3 loop is CASSTLQGQKREQYF. The CDR3 DNA reads as TGCGCCAGCAGCACGCTCCAGGGCCAAAAGAGGGAGCAGTACTTC.